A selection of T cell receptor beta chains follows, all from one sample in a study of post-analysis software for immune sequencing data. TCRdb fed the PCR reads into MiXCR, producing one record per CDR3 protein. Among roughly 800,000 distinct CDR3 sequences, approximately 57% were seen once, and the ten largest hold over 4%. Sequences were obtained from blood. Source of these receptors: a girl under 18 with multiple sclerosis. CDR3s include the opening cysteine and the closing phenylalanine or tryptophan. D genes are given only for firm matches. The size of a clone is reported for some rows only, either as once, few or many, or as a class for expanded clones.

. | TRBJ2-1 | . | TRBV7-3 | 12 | TGTGCCAGCAGCGCCTCGGGGTTTGAGCAGTTCTTC | CASSASGFEQFF
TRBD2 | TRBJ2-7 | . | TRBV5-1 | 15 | TGCGCCAGCAGCTTTCGGACTAGCAACTACGGGGAGCAGTACTTC | CASSFRTSNYGEQYF
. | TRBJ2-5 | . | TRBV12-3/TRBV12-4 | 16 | TGTGCCAGCAGTTTTGGCGCCCCCGGACAAGAAGAGACCCAGTACTTC | CASSFGAPGQEETQYF
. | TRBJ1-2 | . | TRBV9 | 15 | TGTGCCAGCAGCACCGAGGACGTCTCTAACTATGGCTACACCTTC | CASSTEDVSNYGYTF
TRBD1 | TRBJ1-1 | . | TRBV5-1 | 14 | TGCGCCAGCAGCCTGGACTCCGGGACAGGGCGGGCTTTCTTT | CASSLDSGTGRAFF
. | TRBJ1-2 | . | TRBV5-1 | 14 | TGCGCCAGCAGCTTGGTAGCGGCCAAAGATGGCTACACCTTC | CASSLVAAKDGYTF
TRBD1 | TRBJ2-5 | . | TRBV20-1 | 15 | TGCAGTGCCTCTCCGGGACAGGTCGTCCAAGAGACCCAGTACTTC | CSASPGQVVQETQYF
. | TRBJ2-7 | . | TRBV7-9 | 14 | TGTGCCAGCAGCCCACGACAGGAAGGACGCGAGCAGTACTTC | CASSPRQEGREQYF
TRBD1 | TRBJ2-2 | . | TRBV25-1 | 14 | TGTGCCAGCAGTCGGGACAGGGTCTCCGGGGAGCTGTTTTTT | CASSRDRVSGELFF
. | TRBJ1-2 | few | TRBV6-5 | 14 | TGTGCCAGCAGCCCCGGGAGCTATAACTATGGCTACACCTTC | CASSPGSYNYGYTF
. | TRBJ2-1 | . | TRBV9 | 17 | TGTGCCAGCAGCGAGGGCCCCGGGGTCAGCTCCTACAATGAGCAGTTCTTC | CASSEGPGVSSYNEQFF
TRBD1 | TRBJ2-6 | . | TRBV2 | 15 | TGTGCCAGCAAGGACAGGAGCTCTGGGGCCAACGTCCTGACTTTC | CASKDRSSGANVLTF
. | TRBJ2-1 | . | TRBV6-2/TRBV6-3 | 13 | TGTGCCAGCATTAACAGTTGGGCGGGTGAGCAGTTCTTC | CASINSWAGEQFF
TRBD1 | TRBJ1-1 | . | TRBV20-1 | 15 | TGCAGTGCTAGCTCTCTCGGGACAGTATCAACTGAAGCTTTCTTT | CSASSLGTVSTEAFF
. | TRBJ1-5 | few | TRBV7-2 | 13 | TGTGCCAGCAGCTCGGACAGTAGCCAGCCCCAGCATTTT | CASSSDSSQPQHF
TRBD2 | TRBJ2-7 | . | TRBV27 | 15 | TGTGCCAGCAGTTTATCTAGCGGGACCTCCTACGAGCAGTACTTC | CASSLSSGTSYEQYF
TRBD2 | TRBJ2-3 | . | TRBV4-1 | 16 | TGCGCCAGCAGCCACCTGAGCGGGGGGAAGTCGGATACGCAGTATTTT | CASSHLSGGKSDTQYF
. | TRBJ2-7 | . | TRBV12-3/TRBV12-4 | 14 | TGTGCCAGCAGCCGGGACAACTCCTACAATGAGCAGTACTTC | CASSRDNSYNEQYF
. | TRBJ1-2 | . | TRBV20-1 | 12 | TGCAGTACCTATACCGGGTACGCTGGCTACACCTTC | CSTYTGYAGYTF
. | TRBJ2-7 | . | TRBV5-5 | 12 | TGTGCCAGCAGCTTAACAGGGAGCGAGCAGTACTTC | CASSLTGSEQYF
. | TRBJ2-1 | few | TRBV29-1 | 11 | TGCAGCGTTCCCAATGAAGCTGAGCAGTTCTTC | CSVPNEAEQFF
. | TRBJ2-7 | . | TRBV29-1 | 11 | TGCAGCGTTGATTGGGGCTACGAGCAGTACTTC | CSVDWGYEQYF
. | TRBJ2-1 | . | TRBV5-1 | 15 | TGCGCCAGCAGCTTAAAGGGCGAGAACTACAATGAGCAGTTCTTC | CASSLKGENYNEQFF
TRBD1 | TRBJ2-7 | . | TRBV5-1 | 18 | TGCGCCAGCAGCCCGCGTCCCGGGACAGGGAACTTCTCCTACGAGCAGTACTTC | CASSPRPGTGNFSYEQYF
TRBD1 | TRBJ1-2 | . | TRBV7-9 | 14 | TGTGCCAGCAGCTTATTGAGGACAGGGAACGGCTACACCTTC | CASSLLRTGNGYTF
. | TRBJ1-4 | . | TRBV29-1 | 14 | TGCAGCGTTGAAGACCCTCGCGAGGGTGAAAAACTGTTTTTT | CSVEDPREGEKLFF
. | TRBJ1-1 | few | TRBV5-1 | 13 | TGCGCCAGCAGCTTGGTCGCTCTCTCTGAAGCTTTCTTT | CASSLVALSEAFF
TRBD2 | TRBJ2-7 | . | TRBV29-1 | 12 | TGCAGCGGAGGGACTAGCAGCTACGAGCAGTACTTC | CSGGTSSYEQYF
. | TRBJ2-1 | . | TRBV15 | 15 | TGTGCCACCAGTAGGACGGTTGACTCCTACAATGAGCAGTTCTTC | CATSRTVDSYNEQFF
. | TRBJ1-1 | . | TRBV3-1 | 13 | TGTGCCAGCAGCCAAGATGGGGGACGACGCGCTTTCTTT | CASSQDGGRRAFF
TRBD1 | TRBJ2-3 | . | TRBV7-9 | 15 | TGTGCCAGCAGCTTAGGGACTACCGGGACAGGTACGCAGTATTTT | CASSLGTTGTGTQYF
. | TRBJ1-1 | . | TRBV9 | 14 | TGTGCCAGCAGCGTAGAACCCGGGATCGGTGAAGCTTTCTTT | CASSVEPGIGEAFF
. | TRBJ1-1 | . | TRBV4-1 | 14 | TGCGCCAGCAGCCAAGTAGTTGGGAACACTGAAGCTTTCTTT | CASSQVVGNTEAFF
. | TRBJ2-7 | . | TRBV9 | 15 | TGTGCCAGCAGCGTAAGCTCTGGGCTGCCTTACGAGCAGTACTTC | CASSVSSGLPYEQYF
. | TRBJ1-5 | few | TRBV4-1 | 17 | TGCGCCAGCAACCAGGGGCAGGGCCTATATAGCAATCAGCCCCAGCATTTT | CASNQGQGLYSNQPQHF
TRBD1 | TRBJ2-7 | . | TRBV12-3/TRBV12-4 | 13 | TGTGCCAGCACCCTAGGGGGCCTGGACGAGCAGTACTTC | CASTLGGLDEQYF
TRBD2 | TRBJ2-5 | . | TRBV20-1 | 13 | TGCAGTGCTAGACTAGCGGTCGGAGGTGAGCAGTACTTC | CSARLAVGGEQYF
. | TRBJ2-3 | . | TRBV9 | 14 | TGTGCCAGCAGCGTAGGGGGCGTGAGAGATACGCAGTATTTT | CASSVGGVRDTQYF
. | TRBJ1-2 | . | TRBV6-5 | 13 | TGTGCCAGCAGAAGGACAAAGAACTATGGCTACACCTTC | CASRRTKNYGYTF
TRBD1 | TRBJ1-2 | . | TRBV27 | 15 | TGTGCCAGCAGTCCACGGACAGGGGGCGTTAATGGCTACACCTTC | CASSPRTGGVNGYTF
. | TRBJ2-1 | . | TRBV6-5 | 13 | TGTACGACCTACAGGGAATTCAGCAATGAGCAGTTCTTC | CTTYREFSNEQFF
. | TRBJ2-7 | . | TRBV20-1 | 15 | TGCAGTGCAGCGGTGGGAAGGGGCCCCAGCTACGAGCAGTACTTC | CSAAVGRGPSYEQYF
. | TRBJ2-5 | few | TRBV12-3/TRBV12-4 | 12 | TGTGCCAGCAGCTTCGATGGGGGGACCCAGTACTTC | CASSFDGGTQYF
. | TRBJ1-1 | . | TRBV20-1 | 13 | TGCAGTGCTAATCCCGGCCGGAACACTGAAGCTTTCTTT | CSANPGRNTEAFF
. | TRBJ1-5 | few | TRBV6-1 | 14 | TGTGCCAGCACTGCCAGCGGGAGCAATCAGCCCCAGCATTTT | CASTASGSNQPQHF
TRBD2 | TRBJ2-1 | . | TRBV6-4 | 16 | TGTGCCAGCAGTGACTCACTAGCGGGAGTGGTCAATGAGCAGTTCTTC | CASSDSLAGVVNEQFF
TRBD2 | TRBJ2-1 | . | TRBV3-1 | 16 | TGTGCCAGCAGCCGCGATACTAGCGGGAGGCCTAATGAGCAGTTCTTC | CASSRDTSGRPNEQFF
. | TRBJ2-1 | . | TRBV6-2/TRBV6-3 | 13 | TGTGCCAGTACAGGGAGGGATTACAATGAGCAGTTCTTC | CASTGRDYNEQFF
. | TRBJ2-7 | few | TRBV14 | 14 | TGTGCCAGCAGCCCGAGGCTGTTGGGGCCCCTTCAGTACTTC | CASSPRLLGPLQYF
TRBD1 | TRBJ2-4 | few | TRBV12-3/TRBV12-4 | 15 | TGTGCCAGCGGGACAGGGGGTTTGGGCAAAAACATTCAGTACTTC | CASGTGGLGKNIQYF